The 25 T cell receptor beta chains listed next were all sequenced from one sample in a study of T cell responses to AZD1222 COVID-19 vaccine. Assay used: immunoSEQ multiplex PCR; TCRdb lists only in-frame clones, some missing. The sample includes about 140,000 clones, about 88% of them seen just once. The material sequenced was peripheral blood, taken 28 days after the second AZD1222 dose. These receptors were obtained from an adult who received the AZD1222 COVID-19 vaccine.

CDR3 residues: CASRQGNNEKLFF. The CDR3 DNA reads TGTGCCAGCCGACAGGGGAATAATGAAAAACTGTTTTTT. This chain joins TRBV6-5 and TRBJ1-4; 8 nucleotides agree with TRBD1. CDR3 length equals 13 residues. Germline CDR1 reads MNHEY; CDR2 reads SVGAGI. Unmatched junction bases numbered 3, after V lost 8 bases and J lost 4 bases.

The CDR3 DNA reads as TGTGCCAGCAGGCTAGCGGTCTACAATGAGCAGTTCTTC. This encodes CASRLAVYNEQFF. The chain is built from TRBV28 and TRBJ2-1; TRBD2 matches 7 bases. J was trimmed by 3 bases and V by 6 bases; bases with no gene match: 2. The CDR3 covers 13 residues. Germline V lookup: CDR1 MDHEN, CDR2 SYDVKM.

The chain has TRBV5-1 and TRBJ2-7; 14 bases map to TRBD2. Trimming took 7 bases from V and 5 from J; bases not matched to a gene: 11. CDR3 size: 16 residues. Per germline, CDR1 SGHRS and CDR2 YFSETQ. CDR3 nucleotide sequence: TGCGCCAGCGGGACCGGACTAGCGGGGGGTTTCCACGAGCAGTACTTC. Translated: CASGTGLAGGFHEQYF.

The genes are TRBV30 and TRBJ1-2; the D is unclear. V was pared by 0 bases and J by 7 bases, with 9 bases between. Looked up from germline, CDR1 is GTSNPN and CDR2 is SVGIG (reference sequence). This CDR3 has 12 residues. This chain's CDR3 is CAWSVQMGGYTF. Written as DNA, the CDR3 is TGTGCCTGGAGTGTACAAATGGGTGGCTACACCTTC.

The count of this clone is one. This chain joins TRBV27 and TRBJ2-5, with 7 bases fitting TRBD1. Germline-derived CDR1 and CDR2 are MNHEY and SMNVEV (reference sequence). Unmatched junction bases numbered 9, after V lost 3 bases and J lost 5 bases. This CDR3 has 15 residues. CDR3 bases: TGTGCCAGCAGTTTGGTACAGGGGATTGGGGAGACCCAGTACTTC. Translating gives CASSLVQGIGETQYF.

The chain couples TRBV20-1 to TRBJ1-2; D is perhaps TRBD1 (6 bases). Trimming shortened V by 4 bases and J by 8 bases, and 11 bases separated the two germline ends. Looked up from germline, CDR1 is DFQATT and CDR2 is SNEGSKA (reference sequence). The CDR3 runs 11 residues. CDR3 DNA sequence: TGCAGTGCTACGGACAGCTGGGGCTACACCTTC. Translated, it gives CSATDSWGYTF.

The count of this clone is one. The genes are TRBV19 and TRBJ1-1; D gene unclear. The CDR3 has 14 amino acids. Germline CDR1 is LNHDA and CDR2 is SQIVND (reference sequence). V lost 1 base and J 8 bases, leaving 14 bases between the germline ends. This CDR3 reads CASSIGDVRLEAFF. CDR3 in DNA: TGTGCCAGTAGTATAGGGGATGTGAGGTTGGAAGCTTTCTTT.

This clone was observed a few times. The CDR3 bases are TGTGCCATCAGTGGAAGACTAGCGGGAGGGGAGCAGTTCTTC. As protein: CAISGRLAGGEQFF. The genes are TRBV10-3 and TRBJ2-1; TRBD2 matches at 14 bases. The germline CDR1 and CDR2 sequences are ENHRY and SYGVKD. CDR3 length equals 14 residues. With V trimmed by 4 bases and J by 10 bases, 3 bases remained unmatched.

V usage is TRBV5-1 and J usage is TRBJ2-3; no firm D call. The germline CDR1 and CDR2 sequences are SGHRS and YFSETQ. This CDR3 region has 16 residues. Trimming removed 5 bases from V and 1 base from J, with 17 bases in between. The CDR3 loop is CASSSRPQRGTDTQYF. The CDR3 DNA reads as TGCGCCAGCAGTTCCCGACCCCAACGCGGCACAGATACGCAGTATTTT.

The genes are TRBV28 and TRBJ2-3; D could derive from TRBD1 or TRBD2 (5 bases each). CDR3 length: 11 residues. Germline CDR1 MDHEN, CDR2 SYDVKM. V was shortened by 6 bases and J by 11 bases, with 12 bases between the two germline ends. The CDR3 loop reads CASSQRDVQYF. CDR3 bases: TGTGCCAGCAGCCAAAGGGACGTGCAGTATTTT.

The CDR3 nucleotides are TGTGCCAGCAGCTCTGCGGTTCGGTCGCCGAACACTGAAGCTTTCTTT. It codes for CASSSAVRSPNTEAFF. The chain carries TRBV7-9 and TRBJ1-1; no clear D gene. V lost 4 bases to trimming and J lost 1 base, with 16 bases between them. The CDR3 runs to 16 residues. Germline loops: CDR1 SEHNR, CDR2 FQNEAQ (reference sequence). The entire variable domain, with the rest obtained from reference TRBV7-9 and TRBJ1-1, is as follows: DTGVSQNPRHKITKRGQNVTFRCDPISEHNRLYWYRQTLGQGPEFLTYFQNEAQLEKSRLLSDRFSAERPKGSFSTLEIQRTEQGDSAMYLCASSSAVRSPNTEAFFGQGTRLTVV.

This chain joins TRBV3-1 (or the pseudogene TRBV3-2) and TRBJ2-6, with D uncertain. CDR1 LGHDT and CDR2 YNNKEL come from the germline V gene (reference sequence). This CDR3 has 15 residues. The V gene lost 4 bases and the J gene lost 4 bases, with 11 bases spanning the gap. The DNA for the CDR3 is TGTGCCAGCAGCCGAAGAGGCTCAGGGGCCAACGTCCTGACTTTC. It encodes CASSRRGSGANVLTF.

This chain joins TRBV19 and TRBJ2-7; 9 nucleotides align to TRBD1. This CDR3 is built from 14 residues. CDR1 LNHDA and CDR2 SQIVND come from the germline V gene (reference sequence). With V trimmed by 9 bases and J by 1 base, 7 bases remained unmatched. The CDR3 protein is CASTTGTGSYEQYF. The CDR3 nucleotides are TGTGCCAGCACTACCGGGACAGGGTCCTACGAGCAGTACTTC.

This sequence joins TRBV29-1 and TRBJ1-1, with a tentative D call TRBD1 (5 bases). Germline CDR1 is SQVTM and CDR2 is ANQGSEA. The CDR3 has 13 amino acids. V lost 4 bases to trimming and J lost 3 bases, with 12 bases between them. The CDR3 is CSVVWGRDTEAFF. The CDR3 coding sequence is TGCAGCGTTGTATGGGGCCGGGACACTGAAGCTTTCTTT.

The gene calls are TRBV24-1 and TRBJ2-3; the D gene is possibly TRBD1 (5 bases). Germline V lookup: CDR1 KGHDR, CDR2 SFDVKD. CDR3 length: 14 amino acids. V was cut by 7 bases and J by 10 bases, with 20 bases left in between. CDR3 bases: TGTGCCACCAGCAGACCGGACACTCCACTGGCGCAGTATTTT. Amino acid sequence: CATSRPDTPLAQYF.

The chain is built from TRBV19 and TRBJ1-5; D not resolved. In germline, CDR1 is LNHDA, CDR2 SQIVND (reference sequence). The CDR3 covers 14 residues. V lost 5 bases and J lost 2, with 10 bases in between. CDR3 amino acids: CASSPFGGNQPQHF. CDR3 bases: TGTGCCAGTAGTCCGTTTGGCGGCAATCAGCCCCAGCATTTT.

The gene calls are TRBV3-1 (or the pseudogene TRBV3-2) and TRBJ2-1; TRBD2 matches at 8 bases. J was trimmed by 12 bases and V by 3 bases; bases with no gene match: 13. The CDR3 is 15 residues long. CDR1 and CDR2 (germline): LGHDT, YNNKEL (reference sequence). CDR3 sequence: CASSHLTSGTVGQFF. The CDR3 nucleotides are TGTGCCAGCAGCCACCTAACTAGCGGTACGGTCGGGCAGTTCTTC.

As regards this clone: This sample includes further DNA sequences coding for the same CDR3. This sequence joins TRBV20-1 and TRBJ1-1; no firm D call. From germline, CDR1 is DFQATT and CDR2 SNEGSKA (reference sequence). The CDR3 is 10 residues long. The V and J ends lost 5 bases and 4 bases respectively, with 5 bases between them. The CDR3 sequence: CSARGTEAFF. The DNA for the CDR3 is TGCAGTGCTCGGGGCACTGAAGCTTTCTTT.

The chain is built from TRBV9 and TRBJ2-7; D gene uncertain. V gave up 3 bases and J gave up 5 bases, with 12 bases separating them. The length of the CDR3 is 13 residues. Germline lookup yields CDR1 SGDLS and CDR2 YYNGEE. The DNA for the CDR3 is TGTGCCAGCAGCGGCGGACCTTCCGACGAGCAGTACTTC. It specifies CASSGGPSDEQYF.

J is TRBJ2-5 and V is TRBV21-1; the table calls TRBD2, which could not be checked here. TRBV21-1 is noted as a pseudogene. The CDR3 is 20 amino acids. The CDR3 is CASSKAKVRLPATTQETQYF. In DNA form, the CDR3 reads TGTGCCAGCAGCAAAGCTAAGGTAAGGTTGCCAGCGACGACCCAAGAGACCCAGTACTTC.

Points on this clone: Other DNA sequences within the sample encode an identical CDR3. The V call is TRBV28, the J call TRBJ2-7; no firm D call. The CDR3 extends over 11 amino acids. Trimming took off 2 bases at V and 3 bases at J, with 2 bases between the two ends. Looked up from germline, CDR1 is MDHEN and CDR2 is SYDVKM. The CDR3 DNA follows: TGTGCCAGCAGTTTAGGCTACGAGCAGTACTTC. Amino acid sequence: CASSLGYEQYF. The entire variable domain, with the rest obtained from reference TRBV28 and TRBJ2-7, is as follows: DVKVTQSSRYLVKRTGEKVFLECVQDMDHENMFWYRQDPGLGLRLIYFSYDVKMKEKGDIPEGYSVSREKKERFSLILESASTNQTSMYLCASSLGYEQYFGPGTRLTVT.

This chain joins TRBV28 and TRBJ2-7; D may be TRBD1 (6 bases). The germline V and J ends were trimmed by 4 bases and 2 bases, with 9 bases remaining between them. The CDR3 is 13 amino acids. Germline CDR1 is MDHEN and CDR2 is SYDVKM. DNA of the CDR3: TGTGCCAGCAGTTCAGGACAGACCTACGAGCAGTACTTC. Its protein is CASSSGQTYEQYF.

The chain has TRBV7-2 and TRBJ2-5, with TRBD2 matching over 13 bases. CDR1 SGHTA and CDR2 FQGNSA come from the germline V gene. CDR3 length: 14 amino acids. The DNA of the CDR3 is TGTGCTGAGACTAGCGGGGGGATCGGCGGGACCCAGTACTTC. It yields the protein CAETSGGIGGTQYF.

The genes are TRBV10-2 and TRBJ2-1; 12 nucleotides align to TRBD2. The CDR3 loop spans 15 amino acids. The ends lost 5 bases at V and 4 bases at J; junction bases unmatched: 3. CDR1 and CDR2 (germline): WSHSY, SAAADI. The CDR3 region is CASSWTSGEYNEQFF. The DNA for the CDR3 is TGCGCCAGCAGTTGGACTAGCGGGGAGTACAATGAGCAGTTCTTC.

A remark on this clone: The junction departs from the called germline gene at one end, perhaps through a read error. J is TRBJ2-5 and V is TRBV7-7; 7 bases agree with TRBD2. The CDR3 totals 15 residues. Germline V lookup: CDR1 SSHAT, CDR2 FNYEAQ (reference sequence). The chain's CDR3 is CASSENLAAQETQYF. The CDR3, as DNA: TGTGCTAGCAGCGAGAACCTAGCGGCTCAAGAGACCCAGTACTTC.